These T cell receptor beta chains were read from a single sample in a study of blood T cell repertoires in COVID-19. Only in-frame clones appear in the TCRdb table, and some are missing; sequencing was by immunoSEQ multiplex PCR. The table lists about 120,000 clones, nearly 90% of them singletons. Sequences were obtained from peripheral blood. The receptors were sampled from an elderly woman with acute or convalescent COVID-19. Each CDR3 is given with its conserved first and last residue. A D gene is named only where the DNA matches it firmly. The size of a clone is reported for some rows only, either as once, few or many, or as a class for expanded clones.

>-|TRBV5-1|TRBJ1-6|-
CASTRDTISYNSPLHF
TGCGCCAGCACCAGGGACACAATCTCCTATAATTCACCCCTCCACTTT
>TRBD1|TRBV2|TRBJ2-2|once
CASSVRQGTGELFF
TGTGCCAGCAGTGTGAGACAGGGGACCGGGGAGCTGTTTTTT
>TRBD1|TRBV7-3|TRBJ1-2|once
CASSIGGTGYGYTF
TGTGCCAGCAGCATCGGGGGGACAGGGTATGGCTACACCTTC
>TRBD2|TRBV3-1/TRBV3-2|TRBJ2-7|-
CASSRTGGYEQYF
TGTGCCAGCAGCCGCACGGGGGGGTACGAGCAGTACTTC
>TRBD1|TRBV6-5|TRBJ1-5|-
CASRRTGPGDQPQHF
TGTGCCAGCAGGCGGACAGGGCCGGGGGATCAGCCCCAGCATTTT
>TRBD1|TRBV19|TRBJ1-2|-
CASSIPGQGSQNFIGYTF
TGTGCCAGTAGTATTCCGGGACAGGGGTCACAAAATTTTATAGGCTACACCTTC
>-|TRBV9|TRBJ1-1|-
CASSPLDRNTEAFF
TGTGCCAGCAGTCCTTTGGACAGGAACACTGAAGCTTTCTTT
>TRBD2|TRBV15|TRBJ2-1|-
CATSRAGTSLYNEQFF
TGTGCCACCAGCAGGGCGGGGACTAGTCTTTACAATGAGCAGTTCTTC
>TRBD1|TRBV5-1|TRBJ2-1|-
CASSLEVRGNNEQFF
TGCGCCAGCAGCTTGGAGGTCAGGGGGAACAATGAGCAGTTCTTC
>-|TRBV10-3|TRBJ2-5|-
CAISEPRALGETQYF
TGTGCCATCAGTGAGCCGCGGGCCCTAGGGGAGACCCAGTACTTC
>TRBD2|TRBV4-1|TRBJ2-5|-
CASSQGAAGGTWETQYF
TGCGCCAGCAGCCAAGGAGCCGCGGGGGGGACATGGGAGACCCAGTACTTC
>-|TRBV23-1|TRBJ1-4|-
CASSQRKRATNEKLFF
TGCGCCAGCAGTCAACGTAAACGCGCAACTAATGAAAAACTGTTTTTT
>TRBD2|TRBV7-2|TRBJ2-3|-
CASSRSGGARTQYF
TGTGCCAGCAGCCGTAGCGGGGGGGCCAGGACGCAGTATTTT
>-|TRBV6-2/TRBV6-3|TRBJ1-6|-
CASSYRHSSYNSPLHF
TGTGCCAGCAGTTACAGGCACAGCTCCTATAATTCACCCCTCCACTTT
>-|TRBV20-1|TRBJ1-4|-
CSASAPGDGRGKLFF
TGCAGTGCTAGTGCCCCGGGGGACGGTCGGGGAAAACTGTTTTTT
>-|TRBV18|TRBJ2-6|-
CASSPVNRGSLTF
TGTGCCAGCTCACCAGTTAACCGAGGTTCCCTGACTTTC
>TRBD1|TRBV10-3|TRBJ1-4|-
CATRDRVNEKLFF
TGTGCCACGAGGGACAGGGTTAATGAAAAACTGTTTTTT
>-|TRBV7-2|TRBJ1-2|once
CASSLLDLFRGYTF
TGTGCCAGCAGCTTATTAGATCTTTTTCGGGGCTACACCTTC
>-|TRBV5-5|TRBJ1-3|-
CASSSTRLPRGNTIYF
TGTGCCAGCAGCTCTACCCGGCTTCCTAGGGGAAACACCATATATTTT
>-|TRBV7-8|TRBJ2-6|-
CASSLSGFAGANVLTF
TGTGCCAGCAGCTTATCAGGGTTTGCTGGGGCCAACGTCCTGACTTTC
>-|TRBV19|TRBJ2-1|once
CASSMGSDPYNEQFF
TGTGCCAGTAGTATGGGTAGCGACCCCTACAATGAGCAGTTCTTC
>TRBD1|TRBV15|TRBJ2-7|once
CATSRGTDRGSYEQYF
TGTGCCACCAGCAGAGGGACGGACAGGGGTTCCTACGAGCAGTACTTC
>-|TRBV6-5|TRBJ1-4|-
CASRTLDGSNEKLFF
TGTGCCAGCAGGACACTAGACGGGAGTAATGAAAAACTGTTTTTT
>-|TRBV28|TRBJ2-3|-
CASSFLASEETQYF
TGTGCCAGCAGTTTCCTAGCCTCCGAGGAGACGCAGTATTTT
>-|TRBV7-3|TRBJ2-2|once
CASSTENTGELFF
TGTGCCAGCAGCACAGAGAACACCGGGGAGCTGTTTTTT
>-|TRBV7-2|TRBJ2-1|-
CASSSSGGGNEQFF
TGTGCCAGCAGCTCCTCGGGGGGCGGGAATGAGCAGTTCTTC
>TRBD1|TRBV6-5|TRBJ2-7|-
CASSYPGTGRNEQYF
TGTGCCAGCAGTTACCCCGGGACAGGAAGGAACGAGCAGTACTTC
>-|TRBV19|TRBJ2-6|-
CASSPGSGANVLTF
TGTGCCAGTAGTCCCGGCTCTGGGGCCAACGTCCTGACTTTC
>-|TRBV4-1|TRBJ2-7|-
CASSQVFSTYEQYF
TGCGCCAGCAGCCAAGTGTTCAGTACCTACGAGCAGTACTTC
>-|TRBV7-3|TRBJ1-1|once
CASSLETYTEAFF
TGTGCCAGCAGCCTAGAGACCTACACTGAAGCTTTCTTT
>-|TRBV5-1|TRBJ1-2|-
CASSVTTASFYSYGYTF
TGCGCCAGCAGCGTAACGACAGCGAGCTTCTATAGCTATGGCTACACCTTC
>TRBD1|TRBV4-1|TRBJ2-7|-
CASSPHPRDRGTYEQYF
TGCGCCAGCAGCCCCCACCCCCGGGACAGGGGCACCTACGAGCAGTACTTC
>-|TRBV3-1/TRBV3-2|TRBJ1-6|-
CASSQARRAYNSPLHF
TGTGCCAGCAGCCAAGCCAGGAGGGCCTATAATTCACCCCTCCACTTT
>TRBD1|TRBV11-2|TRBJ1-4|-
CASSSLTGGVEKLFF
TGTGCCAGCAGCTCATTAACAGGGGGAGTAGAAAAACTGTTTTTT
>TRBD1|TRBV19|TRBJ1-5|-
CASSAETGTGNQPQHF
TGTGCCAGTAGTGCAGAGACCGGGACAGGGAATCAGCCCCAGCATTTT
>-|TRBV6-6|TRBJ2-3|-
CASSIPTADTQYF
TGTGCCAGCAGCATACCTACTGCAGATACGCAGTATTTT
>-|TRBV15|TRBJ2-4|-
CATSRGENIQYF
TGTGCCACCAGCAGGGGCGAAAACATTCAGTACTTC
>-|TRBV19|TRBJ2-7|-
CASSIATAETHTYEQYF
TGTGCCAGTAGTATCGCCACGGCGGAAACCCATACGTACGAGCAGTACTTC
>-|TRBV5-4|TRBJ1-2|-
CASSLASMAGWDYGYTF
TGTGCCAGCAGCTTGGCCTCAATGGCAGGATGGGACTATGGCTACACCTTC
>-|TRBV5-6|TRBJ1-5|-
CASSLGGANRQPQHF
TGTGCCAGCAGTTTGGGGGGCGCGAATAGGCAGCCCCAGCATTTT
>-|TRBV29-1|TRBJ2-3|-
CSVDSGADTQYF
TGCAGCGTTGACTCCGGGGCAGATACGCAGTATTTT
>-|TRBV7-2|TRBJ1-5|once
CASSAWTDSNQPQHF
TGTGCCAGCAGCGCCTGGACAGATAGCAATCAGCCCCAGCATTTT
>TRBD1|TRBV4-3|TRBJ2-2|-
CASSYTRDRGMGELFF
TGCGCCAGCAGCTATACCCGGGACAGGGGGATGGGGGAGCTGTTTTTT
>-|TRBV3-1/TRBV3-2|TRBJ1-2|-
CASRNGVYGYTF
TGTGCCAGCAGGAACGGGGTCTATGGCTACACCTTC
>TRBD2|TRBV6-1|TRBJ2-1|-
CASSERLALSYNEQFF
TGTGCCAGCAGTGAAAGACTAGCGCTCTCCTACAATGAGCAGTTCTTC
>TRBD1|TRBV5-1|TRBJ1-6|-
CASSLGTGKNSPLHF
TGCGCCAGCAGCTTGGGGACAGGGAAAAATTCACCCCTCCACTTT
>TRBD1|TRBV6-6|TRBJ1-6|-
CASSYSTGNSPLHF
TGTGCCAGCAGTTACTCGACAGGGAATTCACCCCTCCACTTT
>TRBD2|TRBV2|TRBJ2-5|-
CASSESRGVAQYF
TGTGCCAGCAGTGAATCGCGGGGGGTGGCCCAGTACTTC